This paragraph reports one TCR beta chain. The target of this receptor is not known. Qualities for individual bases were not recorded, and no much larger clone is one base off. The entry originates in a study of cytomegalovirus exposure and HLA in healthy donors (dated by TCRdb to the late 2010s). The study in broad terms: An earlier analysis of roughly 500 of the donors reported 276 Gb of sequence data and around 120 million unique TCR beta sequences from some 180 million T cells. An earlier analysis of nearly 600 of the donors applied high-throughput TCR beta sequencing to assess whether each TCR beta V gene segment acted as functional or pseudogenic. Besides the first cohort of roughly 700 subjects, a separate validation cohort made up of over 95 different subjects was used. Roughly five DR-DQ haplotypes were treated as single units for association and clustering because of strong linkage in the cohort. The later analysis used no new phenotypic data to find candidate immune exposures, relying instead on TCR beta sequences and their occurrence across donors. A later analysis re-examined previously published TCR beta repertoires from roughly 650 donors and added high-resolution HLA genotyping to investigate patterns of TCR occurrence. A later genetic analysis used genome-wide SNP genotypes for about 65% of the roughly 700 donors, treating that subset as a discovery cohort. The study aimed to test whether signatures of past pathogen exposure could be identified by cataloging public T cell receptors. The number of donors typed differed by locus, with about 629-630 for A, B, C, DRB1 and DQB1, roughly 520 for DQA1, 600 to 610 for DPA1, and some 440 for DPB1. Both class I and class II loci were covered by HLA typing, at four-digit resolution. Every discovery cohort repertoire had been produced on one sequencing platform. The study combined high-throughput TCR immunosequencing, statistical association of individual TCRs with disease status, and machine learning to predict cytomegalovirus infection status. An early release that covered 640 HLA-typed donors contained approximately 320 gigabases of sequencing data and about 93 million unique TCR sequences. On average, roughly 240,000 unique TCR beta nucleotide sequences were sequenced per donor among a few hundred genotyped donors of the cohort, with roughly 18% of those sequences being non-productive. The study used immunosequencing to profile the T cell repertoires of several hundred subjects and linked those repertoires to cytomegalovirus serostatus. Donor age, sex, ethnicity and CMV serostatus were collected together with the repertoire data. Of the roughly 400 genotyped donors, about 80% fell in the genetic ancestry cluster associated with self-reported Caucasian donors. Points the paper makes about the study in general: In a later analysis, several top co-occurrence clusters were reported to appear linked to parvovirus B19, influenza, CMV and Epstein-Barr virus. In an earlier analysis of about 600 of the donors, most TCR beta V segments appeared in productive rearrangements about 87% or about 30% of the time, broadly matching IMGT annotations. At a false discovery rate of 0.05, a later analysis linked around 15,000 TCR beta sequences to specific HLA alleles. While some public TCRs were present in many individuals, most TCR sequences turned up only very rarely across donors. In a later analysis, HLA-associated TCR beta chains showed more clonal expansion and lower generation probabilities than non-associated chains that were equally common. Linkage disequilibrium might explain the correlated functional status among segregating V segments, but an unknown experimental factor could not be excluded. Some 15 rarely observed V segments, including chromosome 9 orphons, were excluded from the earlier analysis of about 610 of the donors because counts were too low. In the study, about 150 TCR beta chains were listed as associated with cytomegalovirus. A later genetic analysis associated a missense DCLRE1C variant with V-gene and J-gene trimming of TCR beta chains, and an independent cohort replicated the association. Some IMGT-functional V segments, including TRBV6-2 and TRBV6-3, could not be distinguished by the 87-base-pair reads and were therefore excluded. A cluster of highly shared sequence variants was judged likely to represent a technical artifact of the sequencing pipeline. According to a later analysis, TCR association rates differed among HLA loci, with DRB1 alleles showing the most associated TCRs and HLA-C alleles showing the fewest. In vitro tests confirmed that a few of the cytomegalovirus-associated TCR beta chains recognize cytomegalovirus antigens. A further reported finding was that TCR beta sequences accurately predicted the HLA-A and HLA-B alleles for most subjects in the first cohort. The authors suggested that the approach could potentially be generalized to other disease states and immunological phenotypes. Presence/absence analyses assumed roughly uniform sequencing depth across donors, an assumption that may not hold. For the cohort, immune exposure information was limited to CMV serostatus. In both the original and validation cohorts, the classifier was reported to diagnose cytomegalovirus status with high specificity and sensitivity. HLA typing was unavailable for some donors at each locus, so association tests used only the typed subset. Assigning TCR associations to individual alleles was difficult when HLA alleles, especially DR and DQ, strongly co-occurred. In a later analysis, most CMV-associated TCR beta chains were found to appear HLA-restricted, with HLA associations seemingly driven largely by CMV exposure. In a later genetic analysis, fewer N-insertions in productive TCRs were reported among donors in an Asian-associated ancestry cluster than the 666-donor mean. This cohort had only TCR beta chains sequenced, and the lack of alpha or paired-chain data limited which features could be detected.

The junction carries 12 bases between V and J, which are trimmed by 1 base and 3 bases respectively. The CDR3 numbers 15 residues from cysteine through phenylalanine. Only the CDR3 DNA stays, 45 bases, in frame from base 1. CDR1 and CDR2, per the germline V gene, are MNHNS and SASEGT. Library preparation was by the immunoSEQ multiplex PCR assay. For the multiplex PCR, a mixture combining 60 forward primers for TCR Vbeta segments and 13 reverse primers for TCR Jbeta segments was used. The CDR3 region of rearranged TCR beta genes was amplified from genomic DNA by a multiplex PCR assay. On the Illumina HiSeq System, the amplified TCR beta libraries were sequenced as 87-base-pair reads. The original methods were these. In a later analysis, some 80 million unique TCR beta chains were counted across the roughly 670 repertoires, and around 11 million of these chains were shared by at least two donors. Raw reads were error-corrected and collapsed into unique sequences by a nearest-neighbor algorithm in which closely related sequences were merged to remove PCR and sequencing errors. CDR3 sequences were aligned to IMGT reference sequences to assign V, D and J gene segments. For a sequence to be retained, a match of at least six nucleotides was required to both a V gene segment and a J gene segment. A rearrangement was called productive if the CDR3 had no stop codons and remained in frame with V and J, and every other rearrangement was called non-productive. Following IMGT convention, CDR3 was defined as the stretch from the second conserved V-encoded cysteine up to the conserved J-encoded phenylalanine. The earlier analysis of about 530 of the donors excluded any sequence lacking an unambiguous match to a single V gene segment. In an earlier analysis of roughly 500 of the donors, V segments were called functional above 56.7% productive rearrangements and were called segregating when the between-donor standard deviation exceeded 5%. A statistical classification framework was developed to diagnose cytomegalovirus status using the catalog of TCR beta chain sequences. In a later analysis, TCR nucleotide sequences were compared against IMGT/GENE-DB human TR gene sequences so that V and J genes could be assigned. In a later analysis, CDR3 sequences and most-parsimonious VDJ recombination scenarios were assigned using the TCRdist pipeline. In a later analysis, every TCR beta chain was defined by the combination of its CDR3 amino acid sequence and its V-gene family, and reads without a unique V-gene family were dropped. A later analysis removed several hundred highly shared, low-generation-probability nucleotide sequences to deal with suspected cross-contamination and a sequencing artifact. In a later analysis, a clonal expansion index was calculated for each public chain from normalized within-repertoire ranks of inferred template counts. A later analysis computed generation probabilities with a VDJ recombination model fitted to out-of-frame rearrangements, and checked the results against IGoR. A later analysis scored TCR-TCR, TCR-HLA and TCR-CMV co-occurrence with hypergeometric tests, applying a repertoire-size bias correction to TCR pairs. In a later analysis, false discovery rates were estimated by permuting HLA or CMV assignments 20 times. In a later analysis, co-occurring TCRs were grouped with DBSCAN, and TCRdist sequence similarity was added when clustering was performed within HLA-allele-positive subsets. Repertoires with fewer than 30,000 or more than 120,000 public chains were left out of co-occurrence clustering, as were about 5 repertoires with anomalous nucleotide sharing. Entries here come from immuneACCESS through TCRdb and include only in-frame sequences with V and J called. Some clones fail to appear in such tables; in the studies checked, an unresolved V gene covers under half of the shortfall, and the cause of the remainder is unknown. V and J calls and clone size are as listed in that table; D and trimming were resolved from the DNA. Across this sample there are some 270,000 clones, with around 90% seen only once. 1.5% to 2% of the sample goes to the ten largest clones.

The cohort comprised some 680 healthy bone marrow donors. All cohort members were sampled while nominally healthy, although unrecorded immune exposures were likely present. The donor tested CMV seronegative, placing the donor among the 350 to 400 seronegative members of the cohort. Each donor provided a peripheral blood sample, and peripheral blood mononuclear cells were used for TCR beta sequencing. Genomic DNA extraction from the blood cell samples was performed with the Qiagen DNeasy Blood Extraction Kit. This chain joins TRBV6-1 to TRBJ2-5; the D gene is unclear. Specimen: PBMCs. The sequence was collected from a girl aged 2 to 10 in good health and CMV-seronegative. The bases read TGTGCCAGCAGTGAAGTCTTACCTGCAGAAGAGACCCAGTACTTC. Protein translation: CASSEVLPAEETQYF.